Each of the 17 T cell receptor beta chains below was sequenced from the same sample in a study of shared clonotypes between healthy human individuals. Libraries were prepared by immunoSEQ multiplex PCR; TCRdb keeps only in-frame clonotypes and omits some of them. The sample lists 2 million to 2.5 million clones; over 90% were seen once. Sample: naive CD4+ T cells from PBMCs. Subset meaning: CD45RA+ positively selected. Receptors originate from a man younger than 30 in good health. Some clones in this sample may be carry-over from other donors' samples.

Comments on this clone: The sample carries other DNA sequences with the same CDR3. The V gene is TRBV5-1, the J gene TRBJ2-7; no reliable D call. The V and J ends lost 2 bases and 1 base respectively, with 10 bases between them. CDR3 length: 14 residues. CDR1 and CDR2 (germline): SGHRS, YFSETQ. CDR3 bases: TGCGCCAGCAGCTTCGGCACCCGATCCTACGAGCAGTACTTC. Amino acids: CASSFGTRSYEQYF.

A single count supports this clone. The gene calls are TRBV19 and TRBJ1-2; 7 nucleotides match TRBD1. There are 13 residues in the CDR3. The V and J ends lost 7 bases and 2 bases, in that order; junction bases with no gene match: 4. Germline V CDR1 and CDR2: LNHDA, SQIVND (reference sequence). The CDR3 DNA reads TGTGCCAGTACCCCGGGACAGAACTATGGCTACACCTTC. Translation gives CASTPGQNYGYTF.

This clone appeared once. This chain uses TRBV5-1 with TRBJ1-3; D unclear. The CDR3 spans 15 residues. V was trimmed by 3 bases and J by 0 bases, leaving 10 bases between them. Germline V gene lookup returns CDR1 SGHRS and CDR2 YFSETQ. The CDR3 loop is CASSSDGSSGNTIYF. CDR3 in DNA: TGCGCCAGCAGCTCGGACGGGAGCTCTGGAAACACCATATATTTT. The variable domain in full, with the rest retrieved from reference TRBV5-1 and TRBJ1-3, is KAGVTQTPRYLIKTRGQQVTLSCSPISGHRSVSWYQQTPGQGLQFLFEYFSETQRNKGNFPGRFSGRQFSNSRSEMNVSTLELGDSALYLCASSSDGSSGNTIYFGEGSWLTVV.

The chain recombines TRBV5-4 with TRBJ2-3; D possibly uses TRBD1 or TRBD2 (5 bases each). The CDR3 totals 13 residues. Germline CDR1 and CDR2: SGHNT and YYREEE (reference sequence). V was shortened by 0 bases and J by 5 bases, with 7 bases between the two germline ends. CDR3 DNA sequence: TGTGCCAGCAGCTTGGCTGGGGGAGATACGCAGTATTTT. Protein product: CASSLAGGDTQYF. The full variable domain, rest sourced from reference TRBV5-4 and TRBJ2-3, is ETGVTQSPTHLIKTRGQQVTLRCSSQSGHNTVSWYQQALGQGPQFIFQYYREEENGRGNFPPRFSGLQFPNYSSELNVNALELDDSALYLCASSLAGGDTQYFGPGTRLTVL.

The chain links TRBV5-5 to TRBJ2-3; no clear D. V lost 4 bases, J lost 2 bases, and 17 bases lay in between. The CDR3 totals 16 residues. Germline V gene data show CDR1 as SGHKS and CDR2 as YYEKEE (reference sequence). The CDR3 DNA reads TGTGCCAGCAGCGCTCTTATCCGGCAGTCCACAGATACGCAGTATTTT. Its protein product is CASSALIRQSTDTQYF. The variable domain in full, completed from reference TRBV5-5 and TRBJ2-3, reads DAGVTQSPTHLIKTRGQQVTLRCSPISGHKSVSWYQQVLGQGPQFIFQYYEKEERGRGNFPDRFSARQFPNYSSELNVNALLLGDSALYLCASSALIRQSTDTQYFGPGTRLTVL.

CDR3 amino acids: CAWRPNGGIQPQHF. CDR3 DNA sequence: TGTGCCTGGAGACCAAATGGGGGGATTCAGCCCCAGCATTTT. This sequence joins TRBV30 and TRBJ1-5, with a possible D match to TRBD1 (5 bases). V was pared by 3 bases and J by 6 bases, with 15 bases between. The CDR3 is 14 residues long. Germline V gives CDR1 GTSNPN, CDR2 SVGIG (reference sequence).

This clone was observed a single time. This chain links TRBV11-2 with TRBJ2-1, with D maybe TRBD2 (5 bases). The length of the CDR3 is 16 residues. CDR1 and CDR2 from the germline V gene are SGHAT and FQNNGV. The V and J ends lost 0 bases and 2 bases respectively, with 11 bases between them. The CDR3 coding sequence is TGTGCCAGCAGCTTAGACCCTTCGCGGGCCTACAATGAGCAGTTCTTC. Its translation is CASSLDPSRAYNEQFF.

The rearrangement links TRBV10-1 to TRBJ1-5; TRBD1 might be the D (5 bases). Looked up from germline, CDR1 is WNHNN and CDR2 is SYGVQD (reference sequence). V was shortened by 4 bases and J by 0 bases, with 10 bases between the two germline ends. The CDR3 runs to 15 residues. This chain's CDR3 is CASSVGQASNQPQHF. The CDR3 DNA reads TGCGCCAGCAGTGTGGGGCAGGCTAGCAATCAGCCCCAGCATTTT.

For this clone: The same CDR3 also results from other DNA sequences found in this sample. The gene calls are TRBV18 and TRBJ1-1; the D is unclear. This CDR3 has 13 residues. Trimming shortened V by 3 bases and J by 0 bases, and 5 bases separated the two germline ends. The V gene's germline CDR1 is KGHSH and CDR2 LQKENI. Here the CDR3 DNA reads TGTGCCAGCTCACCGACGGTGAACACTGAAGCTTTCTTT. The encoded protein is CASSPTVNTEAFF.

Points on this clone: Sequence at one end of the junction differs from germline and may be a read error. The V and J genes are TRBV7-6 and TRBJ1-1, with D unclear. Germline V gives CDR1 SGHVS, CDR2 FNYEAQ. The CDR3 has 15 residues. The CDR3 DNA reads TGTGCCAGCACCTTATCAGGTGGGAACCCCACTGAAGCTTTCTTT. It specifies CASTLSGGNPTEAFF.

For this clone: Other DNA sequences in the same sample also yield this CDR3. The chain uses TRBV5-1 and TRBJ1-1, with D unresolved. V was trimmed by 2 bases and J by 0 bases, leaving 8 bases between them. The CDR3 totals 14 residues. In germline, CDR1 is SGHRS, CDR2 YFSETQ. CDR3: CASSFDTMNTEAFF. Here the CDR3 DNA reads TGCGCCAGCAGCTTTGACACGATGAACACTGAAGCTTTCTTT.

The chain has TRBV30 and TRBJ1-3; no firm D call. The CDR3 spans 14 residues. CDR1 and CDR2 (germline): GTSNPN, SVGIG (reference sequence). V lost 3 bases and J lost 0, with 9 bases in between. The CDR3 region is CAWSASSSGNTIYF. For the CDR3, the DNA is TGTGCCTGGAGCGCTTCTAGCTCTGGAAACACCATATATTTT.

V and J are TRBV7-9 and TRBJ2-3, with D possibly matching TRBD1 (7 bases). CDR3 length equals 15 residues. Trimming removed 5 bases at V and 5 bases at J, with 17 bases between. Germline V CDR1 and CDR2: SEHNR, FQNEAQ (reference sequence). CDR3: CASSPWRGPKDTQYF. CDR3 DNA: TGTGCCAGCAGCCCTTGGAGGGGGCCAAAAGATACGCAGTATTTT.

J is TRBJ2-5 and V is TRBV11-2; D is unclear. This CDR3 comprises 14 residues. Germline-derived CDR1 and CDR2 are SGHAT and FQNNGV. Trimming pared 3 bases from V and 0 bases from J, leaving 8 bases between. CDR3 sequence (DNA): TGTGCCAGCAGCTTTTCCAGCGACCAAGAGACCCAGTACTTC. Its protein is CASSFSSDQETQYF.

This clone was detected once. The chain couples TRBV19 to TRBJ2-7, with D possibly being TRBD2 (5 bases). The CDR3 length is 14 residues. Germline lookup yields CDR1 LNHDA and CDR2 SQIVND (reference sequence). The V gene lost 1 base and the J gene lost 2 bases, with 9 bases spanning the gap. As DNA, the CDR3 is TGTGCCAGTAGTATAGGGGCGGGTACCTACGAGCAGTACTTC. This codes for CASSIGAGTYEQYF.

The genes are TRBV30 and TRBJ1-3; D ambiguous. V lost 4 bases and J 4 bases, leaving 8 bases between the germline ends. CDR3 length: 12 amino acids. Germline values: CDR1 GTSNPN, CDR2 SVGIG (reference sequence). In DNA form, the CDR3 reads TGTGCCTGGACCGTAGGGGGAAACACCATATATTTT. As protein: CAWTVGGNTIYF.

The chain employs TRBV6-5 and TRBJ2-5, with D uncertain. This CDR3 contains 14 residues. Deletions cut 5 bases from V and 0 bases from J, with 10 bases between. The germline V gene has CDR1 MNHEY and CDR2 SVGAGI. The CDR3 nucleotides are TGTGCCAGCAGTCGCAGTAGGTACCAAGAGACCCAGTACTTC. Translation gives CASSRSRYQETQYF.